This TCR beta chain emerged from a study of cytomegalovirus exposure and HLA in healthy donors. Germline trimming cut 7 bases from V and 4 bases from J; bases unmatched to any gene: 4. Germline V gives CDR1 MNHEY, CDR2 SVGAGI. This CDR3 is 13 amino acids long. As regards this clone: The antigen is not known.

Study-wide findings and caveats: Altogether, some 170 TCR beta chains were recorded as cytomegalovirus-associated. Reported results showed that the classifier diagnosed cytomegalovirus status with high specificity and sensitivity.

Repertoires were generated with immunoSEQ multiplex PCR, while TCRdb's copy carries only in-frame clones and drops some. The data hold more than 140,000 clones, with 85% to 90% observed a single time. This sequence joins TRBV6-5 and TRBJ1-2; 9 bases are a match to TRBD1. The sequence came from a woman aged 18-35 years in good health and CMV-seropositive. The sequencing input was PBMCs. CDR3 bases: TGTGCCAGCATCAAGGACAGGGGCTATGGCTACACCTTC. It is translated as CASIKDRGYGYTF.